This TCR beta chain was obtained from a study of PD-1 blockade in classical Hodgkin lymphoma. Losses at the gene ends were 5 bases for V and 4 bases for J; bases not matched to a gene: 3. The germline CDR1 and CDR2 sequences are SEHNR and FQNEAQ (reference sequence). The CDR3 has 13 amino acids. Time point: cycle 4 day 1 (C4D1), after less than seven weeks of nivolumab. Patients all relapsed after autologous stem cell transplantation, and there was variation in brentuximab vedotin exposure. Some clones are missing from TCRdb's copy, which holds only in-frame ones; the method was immunoSEQ multiplex PCR. Altogether 80,000 to 95,000 clones are present, about 83% being singletons, with the ten largest covering 15% to 20%. The count of this clone is one.

The sample was peripheral blood mononuclear cells (PBMCs), taken before the fourth cycle of nivolumab. The source is a human donor with classical Hodgkin lymphoma. This chain joins TRBV7-9 and TRBJ1-1, with 8 bases matching TRBD1. CDR3 loop: CASSRQGFTEAFF. In DNA, the CDR3 is TGTGCCAGCAGCCGACAGGGGTTCACTGAAGCTTTCTTT.